This T cell receptor beta chain was sequenced for a study of regulatory T cells in long-lasting Graves disease. As for time point: newly diagnosed GD, antithyroid drugs for less than 3 months. Generation of the TCR library employed RNA extracted from PBMCs. According to the study, TCR beta libraries were built with iRepertoire HTBI primers and CDR3-region Arm-PCR. TCRdb reprocessed the multiplex PCR reads with MiXCR, giving one entry per CDR3 protein. The sample has about 440,000 distinct CDR3 sequences, just under 15% seen once. With regard to this clonotype: Its antigen is as yet unknown.

General study findings and limits: Lower TCR diversity was seen in persistent Graves' patients than in newly diagnosed ones. Not thyroid tissue but only peripheral blood was studied.

The ends were cut back, 2 bases at V and 4 bases at J, with 12 bases in the middle. Germline-derived CDR1 and CDR2 are SGHAT and FQNNGV. The CDR3 sequence is 14 residues long. This sample also appeared in a second study, on T cells in Graves' hyperthyroidism and ophthalmopathy.

The chain uses TRBV11-2 and TRBJ2-7; D remains unclear. Sample: peripheral blood mononuclear cells (PBMCs), taken at new diagnosis, from a patient treated with antithyroid drugs. This TCR derives from a woman in her twenties or thirties with Graves disease. DNA for the CDR3: TGTGCCAGCAGCTTATTTGGGGATCCTTACGAGCAGTACTTC. Protein sequence: CASSLFGDPYEQYF.